The 14 T cell receptor beta chains presented below share a single source sample, sequenced in a study of T cell responses to AZD1222 COVID-19 vaccine. The assay was immunoSEQ multiplex PCR, and TCRdb's table has in-frame clones only and misses some. Of 190,000 or so clones in the sample, about 94% were seen once. Sequencing used peripheral blood, obtained 28 days after the second AZD1222 dose. These receptors were obtained from an adult who received the AZD1222 COVID-19 vaccine.

The V and J genes are TRBV19 and TRBJ1-4, with D possibly TRBD1 on 5 matching bases. Germline lookup yields CDR1 LNHDA and CDR2 SQIVND (reference sequence). Trimming cost V 7 bases and J 6 bases, with 12 bases left between them. This CDR3 has 13 residues. The CDR3 DNA follows: TGTGCCAGTAAAGGGGCGGAAGATGAAAAACTGTTTTTT. Translation gives CASKGAEDEKLFF.

Here the CDR3 DNA reads TGTGCCAGCAGCCCTCAGCCGGGACACCAAGAGACCCAGTACTTC. Encoded protein: CASSPQPGHQETQYF. V and J are TRBV9 and TRBJ2-5; D possibly uses TRBD1 or TRBD2 (5 bases each). Per germline, CDR1 SGDLS and CDR2 YYNGEE. V lost 4 bases and J 0 bases, leaving 13 bases between the germline ends. The CDR3 extends over 15 amino acids.

The rearrangement joins TRBV7-9 to TRBJ2-7, with a weak D call TRBD1 (6 bases). Germline V lookup: CDR1 SEHNR, CDR2 FQNEAQ (reference sequence). Trimming stripped 5 bases from V and 2 bases from J, with 13 bases between. The CDR3 consists of 14 residues. CDR3 sequence reads: CASSPDRYTYEQYF. CDR3 DNA sequence: TGTGCCAGCAGCCCTGACAGGTACACCTACGAGCAGTACTTC.

The chain uses TRBV12-5 and TRBJ1-5; TRBD1 matches 7 bases. Germline V gene sequence: CDR1 LGHNT, CDR2 FRNRAP. This CDR3 region has 17 residues. The trim removed 7 bases at V and 0 bases at J, leaving 12 bases unmatched. CDR3 sequence: CASAIGTAYNSNQPQHF. CDR3 nucleotide sequence: TGTGCTAGTGCCATCGGGACAGCTTATAATAGCAATCAGCCCCAGCATTTT.

The genes are TRBV11-3 and TRBJ2-1; TRBD2 agrees at 10 bases. CDR3 length: 15 residues. V was clipped by 6 bases and J by 10 bases; unmatched bases: 12. From germline, CDR1 is SGHNT and CDR2 YENEEA. The CDR3 region has the DNA TGTGCCAGCAGTTTCGGAGCGGGGGGGATCAAGGAGCAGTTCTTC. This translates into CASSFGAGGIKEQFF.

This clone was picked up a small number of times. The V call is TRBV7-2, the J call TRBJ2-1; 11 bases agree with TRBD2. J gave up 7 bases and V 6 bases, and 8 bases lay outside the gene matches. CDR1 SGHTA and CDR2 FQGNSA come from the germline V gene. The CDR3 runs to 15 residues. The CDR3 DNA follows: TGTGCCAGCAGGTCGAGTAGCGGGGGGGTTAATGAGCAGTTCTTC. It codes for CASRSSSGGVNEQFF.

V is TRBV19 and J is TRBJ2-6, with 7 bases lining up with TRBD1. V lost 3 bases, J lost 0 bases, and 5 bases stayed unmatched. The CDR3 covers 17 residues. Germline loops: CDR1 LNHDA, CDR2 SQIVND (reference sequence). The CDR3 loop is CASSIPRDSSGANVLTF. CDR3 sequence (DNA): TGTGCCAGTAGTATTCCCAGGGACAGCTCTGGGGCCAACGTCCTGACTTTC.

This sequence joins TRBV3-1 (or the pseudogene TRBV3-2) and TRBJ1-2; perhaps TRBD1 as D (5 bases). This CDR3 has 13 residues. V shed 4 bases and J shed 8 bases, with 14 bases lying between them. Germline V gene sequence: CDR1 LGHDT, CDR2 YNNKEL (reference sequence). CDR3 region: CASSPTGNEGYTF. CDR3 in DNA: TGTGCCAGCAGCCCAACAGGAAACGAGGGCTACACCTTC.

Concerning this clone itself: The sample holds other DNA sequences that translate to the same CDR3. CDR3 residues: CASSQAGGTGELFF. The CDR3 region has the DNA TGTGCCAGCAGCCAAGCCGGCGGGACCGGGGAGCTGTTTTTT. The V gene is TRBV14, the J gene TRBJ2-2, with TRBD2 as a possible D gene (5 bases). The length of the CDR3 is 14 residues. V was shortened by 1 base and J by 5 bases, with 8 bases between the two germline ends. Germline CDR1 SGHDN, CDR2 FVKESK.

J is TRBJ1-2 and V is TRBV6-5; tentatively, D is TRBD1 (5 bases). CDR3 length: 15 residues. Looked up from germline, CDR1 is MNHEY and CDR2 is SVGAGI. The germline V and J ends were trimmed by 2 bases and 0 bases, with 10 bases remaining between them. CDR3: CASSYADRTNYGYTF. In DNA, the CDR3 is TGTGCCAGCAGTTACGCCGACAGAACTAACTATGGCTACACCTTC.

The chain has TRBV11-3 and TRBJ2-3; D might be TRBD1 or TRBD2, each matching 5 bases. V was clipped by 5 bases and J by 3 bases, with 9 bases between them. The CDR3 loop spans 13 amino acids. Germline values: CDR1 SGHNT, CDR2 YENEEA. CDR3: CASSPWGTDTQYF. In DNA form, the CDR3 reads TGTGCCAGCAGCCCCTGGGGGACAGATACGCAGTATTTT.

The gene calls are TRBV10-3 and TRBJ1-2; D possibly corresponds to TRBD1 (5 bases). Germline V gives CDR1 ENHRY, CDR2 SYGVKD. This CDR3 spans 16 amino acids. The ends were cut back, 4 bases at V and 2 bases at J, with 17 bases in the middle. CDR3 DNA: TGTGCCATCAGTGGGCTCAGAGGGGCAGCGAACTATGGCTACACCTTC. Amino acids: CAISGLRGAANYGYTF.

This rearrangement joins TRBV12-5 to TRBJ1-4, with 7 bases that match TRBD1. V shed 7 bases, J shed 3 bases, and the junction held 11 bases outside the gene matches. Germline V gene lookup returns CDR1 LGHNT and CDR2 FRNRAP. CDR3 length equals 16 residues. The CDR3 region is CASALSDRAANEKLFF. For the CDR3, the DNA is TGTGCTAGTGCCCTCTCTGACAGGGCGGCTAATGAAAAACTGTTTTTT. Together with reference TRBV12-5 and TRBJ1-4, the CDR3 gives the full variable domain: DARVTQTPRHKVTEMGQEVTMRCQPILGHNTVFWYRQTMMQGLELLAYFRNRAPLDDSGMPKDRFSAEMPDATLATLKIQPSEPRDSAVYFCASALSDRAANEKLFFGSGTQLSVL.

V usage is TRBV7-3 and J usage is TRBJ2-2; D uncertain. The germline V gene encodes CDR1 SGHTA and CDR2 FQGTGA. V was cut by 8 bases and J by 2 bases, with 18 bases left in between. The CDR3 extends over 16 amino acids. The CDR3 is CASGLGTRSNTGELFF. The CDR3, as DNA: TGTGCCAGCGGTCTTGGAACCCGAAGCAACACCGGGGAGCTGTTTTTT.